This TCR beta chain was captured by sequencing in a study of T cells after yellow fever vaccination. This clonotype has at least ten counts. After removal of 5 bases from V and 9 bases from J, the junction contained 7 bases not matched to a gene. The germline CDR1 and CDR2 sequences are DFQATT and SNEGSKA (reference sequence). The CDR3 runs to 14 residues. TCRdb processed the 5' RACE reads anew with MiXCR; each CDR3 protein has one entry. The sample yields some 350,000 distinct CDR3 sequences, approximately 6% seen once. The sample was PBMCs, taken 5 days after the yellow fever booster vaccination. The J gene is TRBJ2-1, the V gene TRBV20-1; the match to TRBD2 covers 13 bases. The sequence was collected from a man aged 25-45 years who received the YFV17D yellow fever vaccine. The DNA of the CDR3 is TGCAGTGCTCCGGGACTAGCGGGATTAAGTGAGCAGTTCTTC. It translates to CSAPGLAGLSEQFF.